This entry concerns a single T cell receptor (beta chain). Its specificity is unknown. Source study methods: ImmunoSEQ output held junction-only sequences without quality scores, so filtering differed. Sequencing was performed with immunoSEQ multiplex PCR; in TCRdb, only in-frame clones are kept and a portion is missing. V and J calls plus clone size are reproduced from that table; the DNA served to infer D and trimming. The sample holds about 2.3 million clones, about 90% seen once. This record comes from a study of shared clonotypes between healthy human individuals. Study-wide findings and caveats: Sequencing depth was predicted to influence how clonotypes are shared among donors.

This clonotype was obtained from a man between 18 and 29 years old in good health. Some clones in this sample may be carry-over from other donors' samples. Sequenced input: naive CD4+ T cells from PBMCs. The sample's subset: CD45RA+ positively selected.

In DNA, the CDR3 is TGTGCCAGCAGCTCCAGGCAATTCGGCTACAATGAGCAGTTCTTC. Its translation is CASSSRQFGYNEQFF. The chain employs TRBV2 and TRBJ2-1; D gene ambiguous. The CDR3 length is 15 residues. V gave up 6 bases and J gave up 3 bases, with 15 bases separating them. From germline, CDR1 is SNHLY and CDR2 FYNNEI.